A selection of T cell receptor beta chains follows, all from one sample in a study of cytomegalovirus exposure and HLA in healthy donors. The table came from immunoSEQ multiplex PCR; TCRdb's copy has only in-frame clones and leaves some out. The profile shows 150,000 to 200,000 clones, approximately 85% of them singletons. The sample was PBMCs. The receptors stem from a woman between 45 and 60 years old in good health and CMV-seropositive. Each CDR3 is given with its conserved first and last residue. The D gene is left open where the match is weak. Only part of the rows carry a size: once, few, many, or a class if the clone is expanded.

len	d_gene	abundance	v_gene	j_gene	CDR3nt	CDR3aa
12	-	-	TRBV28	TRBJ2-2	TGTGCCAGCAGGCGACAGACCGGGGAGCTGTTTTTT	CASRRQTGELFF
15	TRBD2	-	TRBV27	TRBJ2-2	TGTGCCAGCAAGGCAGCGGGAGGGGCCACCGGGGAGCTGTTTTTT	CASKAAGGATGELFF
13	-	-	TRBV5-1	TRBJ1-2	TGCGCCAGCAGCTTGGCCGGGGTCTATGGCTACACCTTC	CASSLAGVYGYTF
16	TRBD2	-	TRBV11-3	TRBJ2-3	TGTGCCAGCAGCTTAGGGGGGACTAGCGGGAGCGATACGCAGTATTTT	CASSLGGTSGSDTQYF
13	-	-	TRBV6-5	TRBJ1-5	TGTGCCAGCACCCAGGGAGGGAATCAGCCCCAGCATTTT	CASTQGGNQPQHF
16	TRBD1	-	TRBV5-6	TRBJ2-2	TGTGCCAGCAGCTTGCGTGGGACAGTTAACACCGGGGAGCTGTTTTTT	CASSLRGTVNTGELFF
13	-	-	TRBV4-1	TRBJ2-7	TGCGCCAGCAGCCAGGCCCTGTTGTACGAGCAGTACTTC	CASSQALLYEQYF
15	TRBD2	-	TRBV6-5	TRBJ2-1	TGTGCCAGCAGTTACCCGAGCGGGGGGGTCAATGAGCAGTTCTTC	CASSYPSGGVNEQFF
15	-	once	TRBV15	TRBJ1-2	TGTGCCACCAGCAGGTCGGGACGGGGGGGGTATGGCTACACCTTC	CATSRSGRGGYGYTF
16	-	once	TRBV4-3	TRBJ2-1	TGCGCCAGCAGCCAAGAGGGGGACCGGGGGTACAATGAGCAGTTCTTC	CASSQEGDRGYNEQFF
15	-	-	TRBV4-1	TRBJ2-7	TGCGCCAGCAGCGCACTGGGACTTCCACAACACGAGCAGTACTTC	CASSALGLPQHEQYF
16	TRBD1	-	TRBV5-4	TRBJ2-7	TGTGCCAGCAGCCCGGGACCGGGACAGGCGGACTACGAGCAGTACTTC	CASSPGPGQADYEQYF
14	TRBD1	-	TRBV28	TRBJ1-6	TGTGCCAGCAGTCAACAGACAGGGAATTCACCCCTCCACTTT	CASSQQTGNSPLHF
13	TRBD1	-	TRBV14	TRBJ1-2	TGTGCCAGCAGCCTACAGGGGGCAGGTGGCTACACCTTC	CASSLQGAGGYTF
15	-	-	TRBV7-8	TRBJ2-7	TGTGCCAGCAGCTTAGCCAGGGTCAGAACCTACGAGCAGTACTTC	CASSLARVRTYEQYF
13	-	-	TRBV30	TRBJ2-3	TGTGCCTGCCATCGGGGAGGCGGGGATACGCAGTATTTT	CACHRGGGDTQYF
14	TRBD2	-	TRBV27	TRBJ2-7	TGTGCCAGCAGTTTATTAGCGGGATCCTACGAGCAGTACTTC	CASSLLAGSYEQYF
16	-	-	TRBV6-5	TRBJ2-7	TGTGCCAGCAGTTACGAGACAGGTACGACGTTTGGCGAGCAGTACTTC	CASSYETGTTFGEQYF
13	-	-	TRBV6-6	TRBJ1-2	TGTGCCAGCAGTTATTACCAGGGTTCTGGCTACACCTTC	CASSYYQGSGYTF
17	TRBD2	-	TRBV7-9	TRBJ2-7	TGTTCCAGCAGCTTATCCTTTAGCGGGACGAGCTCCTACGAGCAGTACTTC	CSSSLSFSGTSSYEQYF
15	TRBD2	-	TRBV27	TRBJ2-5	TGTGCCAGCAGCTCTAGCGGGGGGGGATGGGAGACCCAGTACTTC	CASSSSGGGWETQYF
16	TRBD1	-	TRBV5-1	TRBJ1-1	TGCGCCAGCAGCTTGGTTACAGGGGGCCCGGGAACTGAAGCTTTCTTT	CASSLVTGGPGTEAFF
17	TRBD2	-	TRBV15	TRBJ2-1	TGTGCCACCAGCAGAGATTGGCGGGAGGGCTCCTACAATGAGCAGTTCTTC	CATSRDWREGSYNEQFF
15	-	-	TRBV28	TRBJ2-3	TGTGCCAGCAGTCCTCTGGACGGGGTTGCAGATACGCAGTATTTT	CASSPLDGVADTQYF
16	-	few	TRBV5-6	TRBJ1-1	TGTGCCAGCAGCTTGCGCTCGCTGACCCCGCGGACTGAAGCTTTCTTT	CASSLRSLTPRTEAFF
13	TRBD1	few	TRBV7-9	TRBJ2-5	TGTGCCAGCAGCCCCAGGACAGGAGAGACCCAGTACTTC	CASSPRTGETQYF
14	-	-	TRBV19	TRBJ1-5	TGTGCCAGTAGTATATCAGGGTTAGGGCAGCCCCAGCATTTT	CASSISGLGQPQHF
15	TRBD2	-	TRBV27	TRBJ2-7	TGTGCCAGCAGTTTAAAGGCTAGCGGGACCTACGAGCAGTACTTC	CASSLKASGTYEQYF
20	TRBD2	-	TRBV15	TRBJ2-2	TGTGCCACCAGCAGAGATTTAAGGGTAGCGGGAGGGCCGAACACCGGGGAGCTGTTTTTT	CATSRDLRVAGGPNTGELFF
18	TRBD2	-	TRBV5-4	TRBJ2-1	TGTGCCAGCAGCTCGATACTCAGACTAGCGGGGGGATCAAATGAGCAGTTCTTC	CASSSILRLAGGSNEQFF
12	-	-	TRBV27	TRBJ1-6	TGTGCCAGCAGTTTCATTAATTCACCCCTCCACTTT	CASSFINSPLHF
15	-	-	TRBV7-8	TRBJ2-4	TGTGCCAGCAGCTCCCCCCCGAGCAGGTCAGGCATTCAGTACTTC	CASSSPPSRSGIQYF
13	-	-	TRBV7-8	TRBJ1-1	TGTGCCAGCAGCCCCCCAATGAACACTGAAGCTTTCTTT	CASSPPMNTEAFF
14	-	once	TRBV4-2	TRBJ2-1	TGTGCCAGCAGCCAAGACCAGGGGTACAATGAGCAGTTCTTC	CASSQDQGYNEQFF
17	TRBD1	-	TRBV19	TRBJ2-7	TGTGCCAGTAGTCCTCAACCGGGACAGGGGGGGACCTACGAGCAGTACTTC	CASSPQPGQGGTYEQYF
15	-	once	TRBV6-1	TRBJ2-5	TGTGCCAGCACCTATCGTGTAGGCGGGACAGAGACCCAGTACTTC	CASTYRVGGTETQYF